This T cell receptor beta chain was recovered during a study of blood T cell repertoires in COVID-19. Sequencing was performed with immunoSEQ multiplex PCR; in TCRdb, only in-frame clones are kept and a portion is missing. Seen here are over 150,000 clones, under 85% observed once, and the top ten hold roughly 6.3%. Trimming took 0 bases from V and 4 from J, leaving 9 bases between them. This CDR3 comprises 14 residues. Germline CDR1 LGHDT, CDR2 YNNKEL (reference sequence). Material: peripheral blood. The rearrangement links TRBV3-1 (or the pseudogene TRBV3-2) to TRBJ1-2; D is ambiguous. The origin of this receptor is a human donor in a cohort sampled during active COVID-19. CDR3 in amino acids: CASSQDTRGYGYTF. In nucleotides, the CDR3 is TGTGCCAGCAGCCAAGATACTCGGGGCTATGGCTACACCTTC.